These 8 T cell receptor beta chains originate from one sample sequenced in a study of T cell responses to AZD1222 COVID-19 vaccine. Profiled with immunoSEQ multiplex PCR; TCRdb holds only in-frame clones, not every one. In the table there are 160,000 or so clones, roughly nine tenths of which are singletons. The source material was peripheral blood, sampled on day 0 of MenACWY control vaccination. Receptors originate from an adult in good health.

The chain is built from TRBV7-9 and TRBJ2-7; tentatively, D is TRBD1 or TRBD2 (5 bases each). This CDR3 contains 14 residues. V lost 4 bases and J 7 bases, leaving 17 bases between the germline ends. Germline values: CDR1 SEHNR, CDR2 FQNEAQ (reference sequence). For the CDR3, the DNA is TGTGCCAGCAGCTCCCCGCGAGGGGTGCGGGAGCAGTACTTC. It specifies CASSSPRGVREQYF.

This clone was seen a handful of times. Other DNA sequences in this specimen translate into the identical CDR3. This chain joins TRBV6-6 and TRBJ2-1, with 10 nucleotides matching TRBD2. Unmatched junction bases numbered 5, after V lost 2 bases and J lost 7 bases. The CDR3 has 15 amino acids. CDR1 MNHNY and CDR2 SVGAGI come from the germline V gene (reference sequence). CDR3 nucleotide sequence: TGTGCCAGCAGTTACCCGGCTAGCGGGAGTAATGAGCAGTTCTTC. Protein: CASSYPASGSNEQFF.

The V call is TRBV10-3, the J call TRBJ2-1; possible D gene TRBD2, 6 bases. V shed 8 bases and J shed 10 bases, with 15 bases lying between them. Looked up from germline, CDR1 is ENHRY and CDR2 is SYGVKD. CDR3 length: 12 amino acids. The CDR3 protein is CAISRLDGEQFF. The CDR3 DNA reads as TGTGCCATCTCACGACTAGACGGCGAGCAGTTCTTC.

This sequence joins TRBV11-1 and TRBJ2-7; 10 bases match TRBD2. This CDR3 is 14 amino acids long. The ends lost 5 bases at V and 4 bases at J; junction bases unmatched: 5. Per the germline V gene, CDR1 is SGHAT and CDR2 is FQDESV (reference sequence). The CDR3 DNA sequence: TGTGCCAGCAGCCGTCCAGCGGGAGGGTACGAGCAGTACTTC. Its translation is CASSRPAGGYEQYF.

This clone was found once. The DNA of the CDR3 is TGTGCCACCAGCAGAGATTTCCTAGGGGGCTACACCTTC. Translated: CATSRDFLGGYTF. The rearrangement joins TRBV15 to TRBJ1-2; D not certain. Trimming took 0 bases from V and 8 from J, leaving 10 bases between them. The CDR3 covers 13 residues. Germline CDR1 and CDR2: LNHNV and YYDKDF (reference sequence).

J is TRBJ2-1 and V is TRBV19; a weak D match, TRBD2 (5 bases). This CDR3 spans 15 amino acids. V was clipped by 6 bases and J by 8 bases, with 20 bases between them. Germline CDR1 LNHDA, CDR2 SQIVND (reference sequence). The CDR3 is CASRRVPAPGHEQFF. CDR3 in DNA: TGTGCCAGTAGGCGGGTCCCAGCTCCGGGCCATGAGCAGTTCTTC. The variable domain in full, completed from reference TRBV19 and TRBJ2-1, reads DGGITQSPKYLFRKEGQNVTLSCEQNLNHDAMYWYRQDPGQGLRLIYYSQIVNDFQKGDIAEGYSVSREKKESFPLTVTSAQKNPTAFYLCASRRVPAPGHEQFFGPGTRLTVL.

This chain joins TRBV7-2 and TRBJ2-7; 7 nucleotides match TRBD2. Germline CDR1 is SGHTA and CDR2 is FQGNSA. Trimming at V came to 3 bases and at J to 6 bases, leaving 5 bases not matched to a gene. CDR3 length: 13 residues. The CDR3, as DNA: TGTGCCAGCAGCTTTCGTGGCGGGGGCGAGCAGTACTTC. It codes for CASSFRGGGEQYF.

This sequence joins TRBV5-1 and TRBJ1-2; possible D gene TRBD1, 5 bases. Germline CDR1 is SGHRS and CDR2 is YFSETQ. The CDR3 has 14 amino acids. Trimming took 0 bases from V and 5 from J, leaving 11 bases between them. CDR3 DNA sequence: TGCGCCAGCAGCTTGGAAGGGACGGTTTATGGCTACACCTTC. Translating it yields CASSLEGTVYGYTF.